This paragraph reports one T cell receptor (beta chain). Its matching antigen is unknown. Trimming took 7 bases from V and 5 from J; bases not matched to a gene: 9. Germline CDR1 is SEHNR and CDR2 is FQNEAQ (reference sequence). This CDR3 is built from 14 residues. TCRdb's copy holds only in-frame clones and misses some; the assay was immunoSEQ multiplex PCR. This table holds fewer than 9,000 clones, roughly 73% found once. This entry is derived from a study of immune evolution from preneoplasia to lung adenocarcinoma. Study results and limitations: Normal lung had the highest top T cell clone frequencies. Clonality was highest in normal lung, lower in later-stage lesions apparently.

Sample: FFPE adjacent normal lung tissue. The rearrangement links TRBV7-9 to TRBJ2-7; 9 bases fit TRBD1. The receptor was derived from a person aged 65 to 85 with lung adenocarcinoma. The DNA of the CDR3 is TGTGCCAGCACAACCCCGGGACAGGGTGACGAGCAGTACTTC. This sequence encodes CASTTPGQGDEQYF.